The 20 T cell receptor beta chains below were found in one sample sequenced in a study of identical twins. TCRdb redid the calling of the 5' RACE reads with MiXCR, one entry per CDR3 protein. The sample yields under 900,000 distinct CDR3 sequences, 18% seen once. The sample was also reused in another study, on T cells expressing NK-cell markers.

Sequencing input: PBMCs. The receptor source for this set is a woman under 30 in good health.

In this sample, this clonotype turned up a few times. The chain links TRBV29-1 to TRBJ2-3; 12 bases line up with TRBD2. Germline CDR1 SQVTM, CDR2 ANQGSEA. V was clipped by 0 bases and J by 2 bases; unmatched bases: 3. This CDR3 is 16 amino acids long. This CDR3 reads CSVEDRLAGVTDTQYF. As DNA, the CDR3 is TGCAGCGTTGAAGATCGACTAGCGGGAGTCACAGATACGCAGTATTTT.

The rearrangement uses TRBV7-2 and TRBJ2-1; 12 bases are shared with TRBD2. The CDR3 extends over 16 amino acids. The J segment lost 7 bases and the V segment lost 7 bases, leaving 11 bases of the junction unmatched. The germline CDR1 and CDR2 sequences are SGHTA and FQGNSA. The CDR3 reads CASNIPSGRARNEQFF. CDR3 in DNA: TGTGCCAGCAACATCCCTAGCGGGAGGGCTAGAAATGAGCAGTTCTTC.

CDR3 nucleotide sequence: TGTGCCAGCAGCCCTGGGCAGGGGTTCACCTACAATGAGCAGTTCTTC. It encodes CASSPGQGFTYNEQFF. The chain employs TRBV14 and TRBJ2-1; a possible D gene is TRBD1 (6 bases). V gave up 4 bases and J gave up 2 bases, with 15 bases separating them. The germline gives CDR1 SGHDN, CDR2 FVKESK. This CDR3 is built from 16 residues.

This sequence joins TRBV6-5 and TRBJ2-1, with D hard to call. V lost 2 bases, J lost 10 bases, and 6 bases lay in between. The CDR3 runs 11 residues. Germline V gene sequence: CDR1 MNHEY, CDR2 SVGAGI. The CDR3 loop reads CASSYSKEQFF. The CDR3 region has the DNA TGTGCCAGCAGTTACAGTAAGGAGCAGTTCTTC.

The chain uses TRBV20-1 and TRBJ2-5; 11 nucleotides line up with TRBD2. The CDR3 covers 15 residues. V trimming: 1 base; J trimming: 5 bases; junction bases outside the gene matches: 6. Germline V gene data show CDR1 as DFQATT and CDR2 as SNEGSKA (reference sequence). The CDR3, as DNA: TGCAGTGCTAGAGGAGATAGCGGGAGGGGTGAGACCCAGTACTTC. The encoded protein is CSARGDSGRGETQYF.

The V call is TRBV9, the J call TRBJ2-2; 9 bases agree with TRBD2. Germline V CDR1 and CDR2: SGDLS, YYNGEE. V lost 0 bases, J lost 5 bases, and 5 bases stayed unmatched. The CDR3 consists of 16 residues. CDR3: CASSVAGTSQTGELFF. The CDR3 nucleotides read TGTGCCAGCAGCGTAGCGGGGACTAGCCAGACCGGGGAGCTGTTTTTT.

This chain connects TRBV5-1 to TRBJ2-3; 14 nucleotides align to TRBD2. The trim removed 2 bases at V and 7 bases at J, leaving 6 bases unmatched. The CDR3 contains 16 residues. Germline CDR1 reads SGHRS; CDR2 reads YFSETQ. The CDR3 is CASSLLTSGGENTQYF. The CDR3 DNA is TGCGCCAGCAGCTTATTGACTAGCGGGGGGGAGAATACGCAGTATTTT.

The CDR3 DNA is TGCAGTGCTATGGGACTAGCGGGAGCCGGGGGGCCAGATACGCAGTATTTT. This codes for CSAMGLAGAGGPDTQYF. The V gene is TRBV20-1, the J gene TRBJ2-3; 14 nucleotides match TRBD2. CDR3 length: 17 residues. The V gene end was trimmed by 4 bases and the J gene end by 4 bases; junction bases not matched to a gene: 10. CDR1 and CDR2 (germline): DFQATT, SNEGSKA (reference sequence).

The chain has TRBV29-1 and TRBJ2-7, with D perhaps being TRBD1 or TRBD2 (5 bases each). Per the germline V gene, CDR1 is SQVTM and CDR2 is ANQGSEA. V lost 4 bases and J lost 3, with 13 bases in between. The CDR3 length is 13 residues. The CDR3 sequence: CSVAGRYIYEQYF. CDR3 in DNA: TGCAGCGTTGCGGGACGTTACATCTACGAGCAGTACTTC.

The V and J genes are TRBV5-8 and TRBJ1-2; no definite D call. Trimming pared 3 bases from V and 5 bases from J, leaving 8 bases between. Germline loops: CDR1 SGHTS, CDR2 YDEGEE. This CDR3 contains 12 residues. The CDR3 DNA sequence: TGTGCCAGCAGCTCCCAACTTTATGGCTACACCTTC. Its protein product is CASSSQLYGYTF.

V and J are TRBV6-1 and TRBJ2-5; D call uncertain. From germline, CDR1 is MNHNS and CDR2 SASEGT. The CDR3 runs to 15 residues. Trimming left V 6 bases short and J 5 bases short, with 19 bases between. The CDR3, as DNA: TGTGCCAGCAGCCTCGGACGGCTCGCGAGGGAGACCCAGTACTTC. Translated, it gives CASSLGRLARETQYF.

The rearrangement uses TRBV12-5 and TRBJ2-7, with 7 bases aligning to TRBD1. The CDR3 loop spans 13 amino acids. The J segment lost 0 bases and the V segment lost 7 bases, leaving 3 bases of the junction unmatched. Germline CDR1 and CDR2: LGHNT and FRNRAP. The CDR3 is CASEGDSSYEQYF. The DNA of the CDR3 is TGTGCTAGTGAGGGGGACAGCTCCTACGAGCAGTACTTC.

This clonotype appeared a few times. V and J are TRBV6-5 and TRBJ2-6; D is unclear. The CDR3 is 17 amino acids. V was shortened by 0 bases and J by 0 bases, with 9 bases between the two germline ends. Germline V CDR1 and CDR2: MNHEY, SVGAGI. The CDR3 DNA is TGTGCCAGCAGTTACTCGGGTCCTCTCTCTGGGGCCAACGTCCTGACTTTC. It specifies CASSYSGPLSGANVLTF.

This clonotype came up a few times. The CDR3: CASSLVTSGSEQYF. The CDR3 region has the DNA TGTGCCAGCAGCTTAGTGACTAGCGGGAGCGAGCAGTACTTC. V and J are TRBV7-2 and TRBJ2-7; 12 positions match TRBD2. This CDR3 is built from 14 residues. V gave up 1 base and J gave up 6 bases; unmatched junction bases: 1. Germline V gene sequence: CDR1 SGHTA, CDR2 FQGNSA.

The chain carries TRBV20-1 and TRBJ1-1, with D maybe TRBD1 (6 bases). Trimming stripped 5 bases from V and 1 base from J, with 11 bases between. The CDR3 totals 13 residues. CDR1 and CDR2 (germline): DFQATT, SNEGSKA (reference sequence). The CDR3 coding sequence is TGCAGTGCTGTCGGGGGGGCGAACACTGAAGCTTTCTTT. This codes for CSAVGGANTEAFF.

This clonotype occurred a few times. CDR3 amino acids: CASTLRGVYNEQFF. The DNA of the CDR3 is TGTGCCAGCACCCTTAGGGGGGTATACAATGAGCAGTTCTTC. The chain has TRBV13 and TRBJ2-1; D could derive from TRBD1 or TRBD2 (6 bases each). The CDR3 has 14 amino acids. The ends were cut back, 7 bases at V and 4 bases at J, with 14 bases in the middle. Looked up from germline, CDR1 is PRHDT and CDR2 is FYEKMQ (reference sequence). Complete variable domain (other parts from reference TRBV13 and TRBJ2-1): AAGVIQSPRHLIKEKRETATLKCYPIPRHDTVYWYQQGPGQDPQFLISFYEKMQSDKGSIPDRFSAQQFSDYHSELNMSSLELGDSALYFCASTLRGVYNEQFFGPGTRLTVL.

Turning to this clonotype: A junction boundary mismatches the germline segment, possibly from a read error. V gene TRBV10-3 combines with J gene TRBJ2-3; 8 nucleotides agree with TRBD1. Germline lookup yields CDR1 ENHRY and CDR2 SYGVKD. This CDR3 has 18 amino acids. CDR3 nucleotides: TGTGCCATCAGTGAACGTTCGGACAGGGCCACTAGCACAGGTACGCAGTATTTT. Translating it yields CAISERSDRATSTGTQYF.

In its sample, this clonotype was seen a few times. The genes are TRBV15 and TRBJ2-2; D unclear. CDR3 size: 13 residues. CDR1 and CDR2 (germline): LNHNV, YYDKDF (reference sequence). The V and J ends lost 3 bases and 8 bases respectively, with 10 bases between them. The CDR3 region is CATSSRQLGELFF. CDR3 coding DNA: TGTGCCACCAGCAGCCGGCAGTTGGGGGAGCTGTTTTTT.

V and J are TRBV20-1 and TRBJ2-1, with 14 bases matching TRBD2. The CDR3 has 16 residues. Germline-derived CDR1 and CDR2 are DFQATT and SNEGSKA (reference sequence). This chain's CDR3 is CRAGLAGDARTNEQFF. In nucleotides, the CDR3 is TGCAGGGCGGGACTAGCGGGGGACGCAAGGACGAATGAGCAGTTCTTC.

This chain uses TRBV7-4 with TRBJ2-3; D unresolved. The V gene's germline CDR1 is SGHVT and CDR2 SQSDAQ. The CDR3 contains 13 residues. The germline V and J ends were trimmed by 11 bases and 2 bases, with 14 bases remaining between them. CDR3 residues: CAPLRVVTDTQYF. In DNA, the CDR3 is TGTGCCCCCCTAAGGGTGGTCACAGATACGCAGTATTTT.